This T cell receptor beta chain was captured by sequencing in a study of vaccination effects on CD4 cells after COVID-19. About the research overall: Post-vaccine sampling took place a median of 72 days after the second dose. Broader study findings: The study got few convalescent patients and did not collect any early post-infection timepoints.

Sequencing was performed with immunoSEQ multiplex PCR; in TCRdb, only in-frame clones are kept and a portion is missing. The sample includes approximately 61,000 clones, less than 80% of them seen just once. On this clone itself: Its matching antigen is unknown.

Viral peptide pool expansion of antigen-specific CD4+ T cells preceded sequencing in the ViraFEST assay. After about 10 days in culture, the CD4+ T cells were isolated. Participants were given two doses of BNT162b2 or mRNA-1273 vaccine. IL-2 medium was substituted for half the medium on days 3 and 7. The source is a human donor who received a COVID-19 vaccine. Here the sequenced sample was CD4+ T cells from PBMCs cultured with HCoV-229E spike peptides, taken after COVID-19 vaccination.

The CDR3 DNA reads TGCGCCAGCAGCTTGACAGCTAACTATGGCTACACCTTC. Its translation is CASSLTANYGYTF. The chain carries TRBV5-1 and TRBJ1-2; D is unresolved. V gave up 1 base and J gave up 0 bases, with 4 bases separating them. Germline-derived CDR1 and CDR2 are SGHRS and YFSETQ. CDR3 length: 13 amino acids.